This TCR beta chain was observed in a study of metastatic and nonmetastatic thyroid tumors. Across the study: Comparison of repertoires was carried out across blood and tumor or nodule tissue from malignant and benign thyroid patients. Study results and limitations: TCR beta diversity was reportedly significantly higher in malignant thyroid tumors than benign nodules, in blood and tumor.

With MiXCR, TCRdb called clones anew from the PCR reads. Counted here are roughly 81,000 clones, roughly 8.6% occurring once; the ten biggest clones make up 8.8%. There are 12 residues in the CDR3. Trimming stripped 8 bases from V and 4 bases from J, with 14 bases between. The germline gives CDR1 GTSNPN, CDR2 SVGIG (reference sequence). All patients were untreated before thyroid surgery. This clone was detected many times. Its cognate antigen is unknown. The sequencing sample was made of blood. The receptor was isolated from a female donor with papillary thyroid cancer or a benign thyroid nodule (not recorded which). Some clones in this sample may be carry-over from other donors' samples. The V gene is TRBV30, the J gene TRBJ1-2; D ambiguous. Here the CDR3 DNA reads TGTGCCAAATCTAACCGACCCTATGGCTACACCTTC. Translated, it gives CAKSNRPYGYTF.